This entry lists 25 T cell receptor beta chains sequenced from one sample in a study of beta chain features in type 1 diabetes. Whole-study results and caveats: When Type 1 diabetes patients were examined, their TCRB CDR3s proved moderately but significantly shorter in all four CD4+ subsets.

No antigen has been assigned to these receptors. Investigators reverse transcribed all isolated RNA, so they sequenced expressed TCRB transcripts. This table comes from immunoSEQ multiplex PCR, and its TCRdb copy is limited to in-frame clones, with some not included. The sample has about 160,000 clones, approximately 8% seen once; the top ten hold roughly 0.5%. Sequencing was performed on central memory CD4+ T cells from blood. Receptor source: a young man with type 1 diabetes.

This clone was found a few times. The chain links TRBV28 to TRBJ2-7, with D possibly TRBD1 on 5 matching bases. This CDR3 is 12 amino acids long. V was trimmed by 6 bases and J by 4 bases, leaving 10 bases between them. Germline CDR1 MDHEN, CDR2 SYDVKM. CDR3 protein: CASRTGKYEQYF. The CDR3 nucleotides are TGTGCCAGCAGAACAGGAAAATACGAGCAGTACTTC.

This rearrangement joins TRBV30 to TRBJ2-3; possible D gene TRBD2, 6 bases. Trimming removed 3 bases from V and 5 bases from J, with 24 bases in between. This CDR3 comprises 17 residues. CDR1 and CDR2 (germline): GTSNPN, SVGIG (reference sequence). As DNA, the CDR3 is TGTGCCTGGAGGGGTCTGGCGAGGGAAGGGCGGGGAGATACGCAGTATTTT. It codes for CAWRGLAREGRGDTQYF.

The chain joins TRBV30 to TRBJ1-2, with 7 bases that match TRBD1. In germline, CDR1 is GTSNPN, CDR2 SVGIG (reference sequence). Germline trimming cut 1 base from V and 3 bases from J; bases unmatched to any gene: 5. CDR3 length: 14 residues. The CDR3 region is CAWSATGVDYGYTF. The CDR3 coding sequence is TGTGCCTGGAGTGCAACAGGGGTAGACTATGGCTACACCTTC.

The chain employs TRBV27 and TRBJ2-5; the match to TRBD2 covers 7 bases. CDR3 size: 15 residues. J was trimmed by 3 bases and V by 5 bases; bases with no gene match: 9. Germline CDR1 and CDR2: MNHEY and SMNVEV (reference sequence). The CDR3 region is CASSPWLGTKETQYF. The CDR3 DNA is TGTGCCAGCAGTCCTTGGCTAGGGACTAAAGAGACCCAGTACTTC.

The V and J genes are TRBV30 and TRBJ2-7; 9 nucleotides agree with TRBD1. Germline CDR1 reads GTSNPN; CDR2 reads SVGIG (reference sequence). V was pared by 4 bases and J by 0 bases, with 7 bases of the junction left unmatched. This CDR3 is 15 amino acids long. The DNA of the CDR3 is TGTGCCTGGATGTCGACAGGGGGAAGCTCCTACGAGCAGTACTTC. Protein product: CAWMSTGGSSYEQYF.

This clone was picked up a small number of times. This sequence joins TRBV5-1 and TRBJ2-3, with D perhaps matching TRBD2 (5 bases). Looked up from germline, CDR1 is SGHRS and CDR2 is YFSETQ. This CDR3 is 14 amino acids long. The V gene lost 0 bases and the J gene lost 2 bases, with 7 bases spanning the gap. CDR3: CASSLVRDTDTQYF. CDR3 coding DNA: TGCGCCAGCAGCTTGGTGAGGGACACAGATACGCAGTATTTT.

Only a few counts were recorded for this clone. CDR3 loop: CASSSYRDTQYF. CDR3 in DNA: TGTGCCAGCAGCTCCTATCGTGATACGCAGTATTTT. The rearrangement links TRBV9 to TRBJ2-3; D call uncertain. V was trimmed by 4 bases and J by 6 bases, leaving 9 bases between them. Germline V CDR1 and CDR2: SGDLS, YYNGEE. This CDR3 is built from 12 residues.

In DNA form, the CDR3 reads TGCGCCAGCAGCGTCCCGGGACTAGCGGGAAGTGATACGCAGTATTTT. It encodes CASSVPGLAGSDTQYF. This chain joins TRBV5-1 and TRBJ2-3; 13 nucleotides agree with TRBD2. Germline V gene lookup returns CDR1 SGHRS and CDR2 YFSETQ. CDR3 size: 16 residues. V shed 4 bases and J 6 bases; nucleotides not matched to a gene: 8.

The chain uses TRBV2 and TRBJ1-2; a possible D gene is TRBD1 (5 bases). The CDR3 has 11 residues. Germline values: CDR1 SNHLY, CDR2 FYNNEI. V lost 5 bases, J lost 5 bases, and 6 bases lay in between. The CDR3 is CASSTGYGYTF. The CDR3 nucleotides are TGTGCCAGCAGTACAGGTTATGGCTACACCTTC.

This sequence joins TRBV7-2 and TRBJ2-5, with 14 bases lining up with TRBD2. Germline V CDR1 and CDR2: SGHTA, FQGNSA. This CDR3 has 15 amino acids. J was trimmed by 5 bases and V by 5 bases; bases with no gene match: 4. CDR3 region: CASSARTSGRETQYF. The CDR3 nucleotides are TGTGCCAGCAGCGCTAGGACTAGCGGGAGGGAGACCCAGTACTTC.

Written as DNA, the CDR3 is TGTGCCAGCAGTCCCGGTGGTTGGACAGCTAGCTCCTACGAGCAGTACTTC. It translates to CASSPGGWTASSYEQYF. The chain recombines TRBV28 with TRBJ2-7; possibly TRBD1 for D (6 bases). Trimming took 5 bases from V and 0 from J, leaving 20 bases between them. CDR3 length: 17 residues. Per the germline V gene, CDR1 is MDHEN and CDR2 is SYDVKM. Together with reference TRBV28 and TRBJ2-7, the CDR3 gives the full variable domain: DVKVTQSSRYLVKRTGEKVFLECVQDMDHENMFWYRQDPGLGLRLIYFSYDVKMKEKGDIPEGYSVSREKKERFSLILESASTNQTSMYLCASSPGGWTASSYEQYFGPGTRLTVT.

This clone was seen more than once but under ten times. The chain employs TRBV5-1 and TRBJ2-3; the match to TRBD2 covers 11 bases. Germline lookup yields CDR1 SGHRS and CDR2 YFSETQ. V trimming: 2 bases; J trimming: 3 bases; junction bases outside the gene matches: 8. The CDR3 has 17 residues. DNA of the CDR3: TGCGCCAGCAGCTTCAATATACTAGCGGGGGCTACAGATACGCAGTATTTT. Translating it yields CASSFNILAGATDTQYF.

CDR3 loop: CASSLLARTYNEQFF. The CDR3 bases are TGTGCCAGCAGCTTACTAGCGAGAACCTACAATGAGCAGTTCTTC. The genes are TRBV14 and TRBJ2-1, with TRBD2 identical over 7 bases. This CDR3 spans 15 amino acids. Trimming took 5 bases from V and 2 from J; bases not matched to a gene: 6. The germline V gene encodes CDR1 SGHDN and CDR2 FVKESK.

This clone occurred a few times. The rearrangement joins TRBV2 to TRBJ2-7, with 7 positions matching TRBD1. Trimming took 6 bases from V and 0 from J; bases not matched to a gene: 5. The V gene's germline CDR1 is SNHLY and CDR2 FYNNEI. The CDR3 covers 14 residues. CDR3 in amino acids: CASRTGQFSYEQYF. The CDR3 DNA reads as TGTGCCAGCAGGACGGGACAGTTCTCCTACGAGCAGTACTTC.

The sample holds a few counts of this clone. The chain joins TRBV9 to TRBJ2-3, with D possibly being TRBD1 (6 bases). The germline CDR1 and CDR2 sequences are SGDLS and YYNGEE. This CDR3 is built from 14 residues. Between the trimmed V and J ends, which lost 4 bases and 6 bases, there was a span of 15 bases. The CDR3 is CASSISTGSDTQYF. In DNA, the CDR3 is TGTGCCAGCAGCATCTCAACAGGGTCGGATACGCAGTATTTT. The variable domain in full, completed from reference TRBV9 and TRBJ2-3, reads DSGVTQTPKHLITATGQRVTLRCSPRSGDLSVYWYQQSLDQGLQFLIQYYNGEERAKGNILERFSAQQFPDLHSELNLSSLELGDSALYFCASSISTGSDTQYFGPGTRLTVL.

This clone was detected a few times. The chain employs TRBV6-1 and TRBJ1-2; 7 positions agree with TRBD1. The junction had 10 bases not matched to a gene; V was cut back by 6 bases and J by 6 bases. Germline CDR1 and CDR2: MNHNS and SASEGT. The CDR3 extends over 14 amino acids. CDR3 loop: CASSLQGFDDGYTF. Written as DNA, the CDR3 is TGTGCCAGCAGCTTACAGGGGTTTGATGATGGCTACACCTTC.

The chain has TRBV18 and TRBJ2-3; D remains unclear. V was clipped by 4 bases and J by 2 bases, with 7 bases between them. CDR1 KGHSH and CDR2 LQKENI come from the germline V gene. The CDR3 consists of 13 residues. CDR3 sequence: CASSREITDTQYF. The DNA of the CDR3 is TGTGCCAGCTCACGCGAGATCACAGATACGCAGTATTTT.

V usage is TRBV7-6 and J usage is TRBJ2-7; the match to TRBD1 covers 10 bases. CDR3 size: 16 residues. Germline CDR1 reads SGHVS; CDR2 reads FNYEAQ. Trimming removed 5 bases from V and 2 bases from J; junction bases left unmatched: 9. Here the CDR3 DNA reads TGTGCCAGCAGCCTAGGGACAGGGGCGAAACCCTACGAGCAGTACTTC. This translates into CASSLGTGAKPYEQYF. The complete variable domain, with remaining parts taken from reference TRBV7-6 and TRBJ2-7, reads GAGVSQSPRYKVTKRGQDVALRCDPISGHVSLYWYRQALGQGPEFLTYFNYEAQQDKSGLPNDRFSAERPEGSISTLTIQRTEQRDSAMYRCASSLGTGAKPYEQYFGPGTRLTVT.

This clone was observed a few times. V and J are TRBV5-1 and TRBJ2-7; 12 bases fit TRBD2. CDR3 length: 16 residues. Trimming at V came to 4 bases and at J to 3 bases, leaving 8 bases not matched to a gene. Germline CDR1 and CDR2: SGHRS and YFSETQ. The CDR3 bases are TGCGCCAGCAGCCAACAGGGACTAGCGGGCCGCTACGAGCAGTACTTC. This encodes CASSQQGLAGRYEQYF.

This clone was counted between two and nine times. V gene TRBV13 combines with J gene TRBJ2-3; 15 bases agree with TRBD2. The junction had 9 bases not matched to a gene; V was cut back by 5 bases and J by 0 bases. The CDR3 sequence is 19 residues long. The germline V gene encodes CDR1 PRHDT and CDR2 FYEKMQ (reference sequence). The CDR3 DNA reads TGTGCCAGCAGCCTCCGGACTAGCGGGGGGGCGGCCAGCACAGATACGCAGTATTTT. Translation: CASSLRTSGGAASTDTQYF.

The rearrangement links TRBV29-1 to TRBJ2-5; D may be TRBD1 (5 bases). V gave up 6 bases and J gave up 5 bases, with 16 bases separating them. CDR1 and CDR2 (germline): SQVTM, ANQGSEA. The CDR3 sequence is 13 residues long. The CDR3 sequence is CSVSPWQGETQYF. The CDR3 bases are TGCAGCGTGAGCCCGTGGCAGGGCGAGACCCAGTACTTC. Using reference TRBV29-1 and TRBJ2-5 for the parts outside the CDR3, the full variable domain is SAVISQKPSRDICQRGTSLTIQCQVDSQVTMMFWYRQQPGQSLTLIATANQGSEATYESGFVIDKFPISRPNLTFSTLTVSNMSPEDSSIYLCSVSPWQGETQYFGPGTRLLVL.

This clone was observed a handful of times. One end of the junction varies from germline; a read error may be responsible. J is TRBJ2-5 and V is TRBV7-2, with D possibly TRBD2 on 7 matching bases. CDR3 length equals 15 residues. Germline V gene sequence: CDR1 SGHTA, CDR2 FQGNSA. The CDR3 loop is CASSLVGGAGETQYF. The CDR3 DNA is TGCGCCAGCAGCCTCGTAGGGGGGGCTGGGGAGACCCAGTACTTC. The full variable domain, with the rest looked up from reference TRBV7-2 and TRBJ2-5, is GAGVSQSPSNKVTEKGKDVELRCDPISGHTALYWYRQSLGQGLEFLIYFQGNSAPDKSGLPSDRFSAERTGGSVSTLTIQRTQQEDSAVYLCASSLVGGAGETQYFGPGTRLLVL.

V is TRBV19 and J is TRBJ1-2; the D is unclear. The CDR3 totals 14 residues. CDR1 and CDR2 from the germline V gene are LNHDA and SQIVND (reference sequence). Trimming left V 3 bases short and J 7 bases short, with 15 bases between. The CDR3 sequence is CASSIRPEARGYTF. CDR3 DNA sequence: TGTGCCAGTAGTATTCGACCGGAGGCCCGTGGCTACACCTTC.

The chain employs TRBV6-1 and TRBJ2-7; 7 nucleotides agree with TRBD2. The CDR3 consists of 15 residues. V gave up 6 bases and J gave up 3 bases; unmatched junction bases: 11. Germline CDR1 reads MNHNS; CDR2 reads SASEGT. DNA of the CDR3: TGTGCCAGCAGAGGGCTGGGAGCGGGATACTACGAGCAGTACTTC. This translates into CASRGLGAGYYEQYF.

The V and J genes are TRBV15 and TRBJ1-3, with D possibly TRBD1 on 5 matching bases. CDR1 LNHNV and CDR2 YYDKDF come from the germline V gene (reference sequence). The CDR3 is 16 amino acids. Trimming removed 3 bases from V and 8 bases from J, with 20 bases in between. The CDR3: CATSRGGTGGGDTIYF. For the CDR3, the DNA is TGTGCCACCAGCAGGGGAGGTACCGGAGGAGGGGACACCATATATTTT.